The sequence of this T cell receptor (beta chain) was determined in a study of shared clonotypes between healthy human individuals. Findings and limits, study-wide: Naive subsets typically showed greater estimated richness than memory subsets. Clonotypes shared by all four donors outscored non-shared clonotypes in generation probability. Large sequencing depth failed to make sorted-subset sequencing complete, rarefaction showed.

CDR1 is DFQATT, CDR2 SNEGSKA, per germline (reference sequence). This CDR3 has 11 amino acids. It was into CD45RA+ naive and CD45RA-negative memory subsets that the CD4+ cells were split. As regards this clone: As yet, its antigen is unknown.

This table comes from immunoSEQ multiplex PCR, and its TCRdb copy is limited to in-frame clones, with some not included. The sample lists approximately 1,500,000 clones; around 98% were seen once. The chain joins TRBV20-1 to TRBJ2-3; a weak D match, TRBD2 (6 bases). This clonotype was obtained from a man under 40 in good health. The sequenced sample consisted of naive CD4+ T cells sorted from blood. Subset of the sample: CD45RA+ positively selected. CDR3 protein: CSGPREDTQYF. The CDR3 nucleotides read TGCAGCGGGCCGCGGGAAGATACGCAGTATTTT.